This T cell receptor (beta chain) is drawn from a study of T cell responses to AZD1222 COVID-19 vaccine. In its sample, this clone was seen once. Its antigen is still unknown. TCRdb's table, derived via immunoSEQ multiplex PCR, lists solely in-frame clones and lacks some. The data contain about 67,000 clones, about four fifths of them singletons. General study findings and limits: Among those given AZD1222, only five to seven were seropositive at baseline. Samples come after the peak T cell response, not at day 14. As reported, nearly half of all spike-specific TCRs target variant regions that are unmutated. Spike-specific TCR breadth rose after two AZD1222 doses, and depth rose as well.

The TCR originated in an adult who received the AZD1222 COVID-19 vaccine. Sequences were derived from peripheral blood, sampled 28 days after the second AZD1222 dose.

CDR3 residues: CASSVATGGETQYF. The CDR3 DNA reads as TGTGCCAGCAGCGTAGCTACGGGGGGGGAGACCCAGTACTTC. The V gene is TRBV9, the J gene TRBJ2-5; 8 bases fit TRBD2. Germline assignment: CDR1 SGDLS and CDR2 YYNGEE. The trim removed 0 bases at V and 5 bases at J, leaving 3 bases unmatched. The CDR3 is made up of 14 amino acids. The whole variable domain, filled in from reference TRBV9 and TRBJ2-5, reads DSGVTQTPKHLITATGQRVTLRCSPRSGDLSVYWYQQSLDQGLQFLIQYYNGEERAKGNILERFSAQQFPDLHSELNLSSLELGDSALYFCASSVATGGETQYFGPGTRLLVL.